This record looks at one T cell receptor (beta chain) sequence and its context. Its cognate antigen is unknown. The repertoire was sequenced with immunoSEQ multiplex PCR; TCRdb's copy has only in-frame clones and lacks some. Of fewer than 70,000 clones in the sample, about 90% were seen once. This record belongs to a study of OX40 agonist ivuxolimab in advanced cancers. Study-level background: At 0.01 to 10 mg/kg, ivuxolimab was administered intravenously to patients every 2 weeks. Broader study findings: Fewer expanded clones were found on average in CD4+ than in CD8+ T cells. Normalized expansion of T-cell clones was also low for some nonresponders.

Autoimmune disease history or systemic immunosuppression barred patients. V dropped 4 bases and J dropped 8; count of bases not matched to a gene: 14. This CDR3 is built from 16 residues. The germline CDR1 and CDR2 sequences are LNHDA and SQIVND (reference sequence). The origin of this receptor is an adult with an advanced solid tumor such as melanoma, head and neck, liver or kidney cancer. The sequencing used CD4+ or CD8+ T cells sorted from blood, collected in a trial of the OX40 agonist ivuxolimab. J is TRBJ2-1 and V is TRBV19; 7 bases align to TRBD2. The CDR3 DNA follows: TGTGCCAGTAGTAGGGGGGGACCCCTCAGAAGCGATGAGCAGTTCTTC. It specifies CASSRGGPLRSDEQFF.